Given below is one T cell receptor (beta chain) in context. Many counts were recorded for this clonotype. The antigen it binds to is not known. No qualities accompany the bases; no much larger clone lies one base away. At the junction V is shortened by 5 bases and J by 9 bases; bases outside the gene matches: 4. Reading from cysteine to phenylalanine, the CDR3 counts 12 amino acids. Kept here is only the CDR3 DNA, which spans 36 bases and is read in frame from base 1. In the germline V gene, CDR1 corresponds to SQVTM and CDR2 to ANQGSEA. Ophthalmopathy patients had moderately to severely active disease, Clinical Activity Score of at least 3, NOSPECS grade of at least 4, and duration under 3 months. The study excluded patients with uncontrolled infections, other autoimmune diseases, pregnancy or lactation. Clinical symptoms, serum thyroxine and TRAb, thyroid ultrasound, and orbital computed tomography formed the basis for the diagnoses. PBMCs were separated from roughly 10 ml of fresh peripheral blood using Ficoll-Paque density gradient centrifugation. Trizol reagent was used to extract total RNA, and RNA quality was then checked on an Agilent 2100 Bioanalyzer.

The TCR beta CDR3 regions were amplified from RNA transcripts. For the first round of RT-PCR on the TCR CDR3, the HTBI primer set was used together with the Qiagen OneStep RT-PCR kit. Libraries were constructed in a second round of multiplex PCR, after which size selection and purification were carried out. Paired-end sequencing of the libraries was performed with 100 bp reads on an Illumina HiSeq2000. Per the original workflow: Raw data were processed with SOAPnuke, discarding reads with adapters, uncalled bases, mean Phred below 15, or no exact constant-primer or identifier match. High-quality paired reads were merged with COPE v1.2.5, and unique nucleotide sequences were defined as clonotypes. MiTCR v1.1 was used to align clonotypes to the IMGT TRBV, TRBD and TRBJ reference segments. Only V-J combinations with frequency above 0.0001, covering about 99% of repertoires, were analysed. A TCS score was defined as the ratio of F50 (clonal expansion) to E x V (chaos), with BLOSUM62-based TCRdist applied between CDR3 peptides within each V-J. Welch's t-statistics and random forest reduced just over 500 V-J features to 10 to 15, which were used in a naive Bayes classifier (R e1071). TCRdb redid the processing of the public reads, applying fastp at Q25 and MiXCR, and retained in-frame beta chains. Rows are combined by CDR3 protein, so each entry shows the most common genes and DNA. Clone size and V and J calls follow TCRdb, not the original study. This sample comprises 450,000 to 500,000 distinct CDR3 sequences, about 22% of them detected only once. The ten biggest clones cover 45% to 55% of the sample.

These data come from a study of T cells in Graves' hyperthyroidism and ophthalmopathy (dated by TCRdb to about 2019). Background on the whole study: Peripheral blood was collected at initial diagnosis, before any treatment. The approximately 100 discovery patients were divided at random into training and test sets in a 7:3 ratio. In addition, the study compared T-cell repertoires in thyroid tissue and in blood from five to seven Graves' hyperthyroidism patients. Prospective prediction of ophthalmopathy was tested in an independent validation cohort consisting of roughly 20 hyperthyroidism patients and 17 patients who later progressed to ophthalmopathy. According to the paper, TCR Vbeta CDR3 sequencing was carried out on over 130 peripheral blood samples, which came from over 40 ophthalmopathy, 80 or so hyperthyroidism and roughly 17 progressor patients. After blood sampling, hyperthyroidism patients were treated with methimazole at a starting dose of 30 mg daily, and ophthalmopathy patients were treated with high-dose intravenous methylprednisolone. To identify distinguishing TCR V-J signatures, a discovery cohort of roughly 100 patients was used, comprising 43 with Graves' ophthalmopathy and roughly 60 with stable Graves' hyperthyroidism.

What the research found in general, with its limitations: In validation, the model predicted progression to ophthalmopathy a median of roughly 6.5 months before onset, with approximately 70% sensitivity and roughly 77% specificity. In cross-validation, a model built on a 13 V-J signature told ophthalmopathy apart from stable hyperthyroidism with just under 90% sensitivity and around 83% specificity, and in testing the same model reached 80%/75%. No statistical method was used to fix the sample size in advance, and group allocation was not hidden from the investigators. Blood samples also contained most of the expanded thyroid clonotypes (frequency above 0.001), which suggests that blood repertoires may reflect thyroid immune responses.

This clonotype originated in a woman in her 70s with Graves' ophthalmopathy. Sequencing was done on a sample of blood. The rearrangement joined TRBV29-1 to TRBJ2-1, with 10 central nucleotides matching TRBD2. The CDR3 region: CSVTSGRGEQFF. The nucleotide sequence is TGCAGCGTTACCAGCGGGAGGGGTGAGCAGTTCTTC.